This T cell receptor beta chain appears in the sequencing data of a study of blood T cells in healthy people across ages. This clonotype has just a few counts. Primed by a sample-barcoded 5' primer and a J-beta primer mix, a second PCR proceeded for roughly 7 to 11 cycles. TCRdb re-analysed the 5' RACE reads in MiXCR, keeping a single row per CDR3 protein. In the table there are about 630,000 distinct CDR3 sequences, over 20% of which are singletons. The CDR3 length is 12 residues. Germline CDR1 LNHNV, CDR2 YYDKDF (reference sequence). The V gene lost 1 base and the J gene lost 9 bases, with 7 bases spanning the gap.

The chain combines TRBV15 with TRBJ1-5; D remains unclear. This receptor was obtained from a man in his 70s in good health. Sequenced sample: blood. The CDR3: CATSRVSGPQHF. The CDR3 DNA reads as TGTGCCACCAGCAGAGTGTCGGGGCCCCAGCATTTT. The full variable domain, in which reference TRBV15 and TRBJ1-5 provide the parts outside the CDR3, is DAMVIQNPRYQVTQFGKPVTLSCSQTLNHNVMYWYQQKSSQAPKLLFHYYDKDFNNEADTPDNFQSRRPNTSFCFLDIRSPGLGDTAMYLCATSRVSGPQHFGDGTRLSIL.